These T cell receptor beta chains were read from a single sample in a study of technical replicates of blood from a handful of donors. Clones were sequenced by immunoSEQ multiplex PCR, and TCRdb holds only the in-frame ones, with some missing. The sample contains around 100,000 clones, about 95% of which appear only once. The sequenced sample was T cells isolated from PBMCs. The source is a human donor in good health. The CDR3 runs from the conserved cysteine through the conserved F or W. The order of the fields is D gene, clone size, V gene, J gene, CDR3 DNA, CDR3 protein. A D gene is named only where the DNA matches it firmly. The listing skips clone size in some rows; elsewhere it reads once, few, many or a size class.

d_gene: .
abundance: once
v_gene: TRBV11-2
j_gene: TRBJ2-1
CDR3nt: TGTGCCAGCAGCTTAACGGCGGAGCCCTACAATGAGCAGTTCTTC
CDR3aa: CASSLTAEPYNEQFF

d_gene: TRBD1
abundance: many
v_gene: TRBV12-5
j_gene: TRBJ1-1
CDR3nt: TGTGCTAGTGGTTTGGTAAGGATTATCGGACAGGGAATCACTGAAGCTTTCTTT
CDR3aa: CASGLVRIIGQGITEAFF

d_gene: TRBD2
abundance: .
v_gene: TRBV2
j_gene: TRBJ2-1
CDR3nt: TGTGCCAGCAGTGAAGGGACTAGCGCTCAAGAGCAGTTCTTC
CDR3aa: CASSEGTSAQEQFF

d_gene: TRBD2
abundance: .
v_gene: TRBV7-3
j_gene: TRBJ2-3
CDR3nt: TGTGCCAGCAGCTCCCAATCCGGGACTAGCGGGATAGATACGCAGTATTTT
CDR3aa: CASSSQSGTSGIDTQYF

d_gene: .
abundance: .
v_gene: TRBV7-2
j_gene: TRBJ2-7
CDR3nt: TGTGCCAGCAGCCCCCGACCGGGAGATTCCTACGAGCAGTACTTC
CDR3aa: CASSPRPGDSYEQYF

d_gene: .
abundance: .
v_gene: TRBV11-2
j_gene: TRBJ2-1
CDR3nt: TGTGCCAGCAGTAACAGGGAAGGGGCCTACAATGAGCAGTTCTTC
CDR3aa: CASSNREGAYNEQFF

d_gene: TRBD1
abundance: .
v_gene: TRBV25-1
j_gene: TRBJ1-2
CDR3nt: TGTGCCAGCAGTGAATTCTTATCAGGGGGCAATGGATATGGCTACACCTTC
CDR3aa: CASSEFLSGGNGYGYTF

d_gene: .
abundance: .
v_gene: TRBV20-1
j_gene: TRBJ2-5
CDR3nt: TGCAGTGCTCAACTCCAAGAGACCCAGTACTTC
CDR3aa: CSAQLQETQYF

d_gene: .
abundance: .
v_gene: TRBV19
j_gene: TRBJ2-7
CDR3nt: TGTGCCAGTAGTATAGAGGGAGCCTCCTACGAGCAGTACTTC
CDR3aa: CASSIEGASYEQYF

d_gene: TRBD1
abundance: .
v_gene: TRBV4-3
j_gene: TRBJ1-2
CDR3nt: TGCGCCAGCAGCCAAGAACCCCTCGGGACAGGGTTGTCGGCTGGCTACACCTTC
CDR3aa: CASSQEPLGTGLSAGYTF

d_gene: TRBD1
abundance: .
v_gene: TRBV11-3
j_gene: TRBJ1-1
CDR3nt: TGTGCCAGCAGCCCAGGGGACAGTTGGAACACTGAAGCTTTCTTT
CDR3aa: CASSPGDSWNTEAFF

d_gene: TRBD1
abundance: .
v_gene: TRBV6-1
j_gene: TRBJ2-7
CDR3nt: TGTGCCAGCAGTGAAAATATGGACAGGGACTACGAGCAGTACTTC
CDR3aa: CASSENMDRDYEQYF

d_gene: TRBD1
abundance: .
v_gene: TRBV6-5
j_gene: TRBJ1-1
CDR3nt: TGTGCCAGCACTCCCAGGGGGCTTTACACTGAAGCTTTCTTT
CDR3aa: CASTPRGLYTEAFF

d_gene: TRBD2
abundance: once
v_gene: TRBV5-5
j_gene: TRBJ2-1
CDR3nt: TGTGCCAGCAGCCGAGTAGCGGGAGGATCCTCCAATGAGCAGTTCTTC
CDR3aa: CASSRVAGGSSNEQFF

d_gene: .
abundance: .
v_gene: TRBV5-1
j_gene: TRBJ2-7
CDR3nt: TGCGCCAGCAGCTTGGGGACACTTTTGGGCTACGAGCAGTACTTC
CDR3aa: CASSLGTLLGYEQYF

d_gene: .
abundance: .
v_gene: TRBV4-3
j_gene: TRBJ2-3
CDR3nt: TGCGCCAGCAGCCCTACCCTTGGGGGGAGGACAGATACGCAGTATTTT
CDR3aa: CASSPTLGGRTDTQYF

d_gene: TRBD2
abundance: .
v_gene: TRBV5-5
j_gene: TRBJ2-3
CDR3nt: TGTGCCAGCAGCTTGGTGGGGTTGCCAACTAGCGACCGAAGCACAGATACGCAGTATTTT
CDR3aa: CASSLVGLPTSDRSTDTQYF

d_gene: .
abundance: .
v_gene: TRBV11-3
j_gene: TRBJ2-3
CDR3nt: TGTGCCAGCAGCGAAAGGGACATATACACAGATACGCAGTATTTT
CDR3aa: CASSERDIYTDTQYF

d_gene: TRBD2
abundance: .
v_gene: TRBV30
j_gene: TRBJ2-7
CDR3nt: TGTGCCTGGAGAAAGGGACTAGCGACCTACGAGCAGTACTTC
CDR3aa: CAWRKGLATYEQYF

d_gene: .
abundance: .
v_gene: TRBV27
j_gene: TRBJ2-1
CDR3nt: TGTGCCAGCAGTCCCACAGGGATTGGGGTGAATGAGCAGTTCTTC
CDR3aa: CASSPTGIGVNEQFF

d_gene: .
abundance: .
v_gene: TRBV30
j_gene: TRBJ1-2
CDR3nt: TGTGCCTGGAGTGTACGGACATGGGGCGACTATGGCTACACCTTC
CDR3aa: CAWSVRTWGDYGYTF

d_gene: .
abundance: .
v_gene: TRBV18
j_gene: TRBJ2-4
CDR3nt: TGTGCCAGCTCACCAACAGGGAGAGGAGCCAAAAACATTCAGTACTTC
CDR3aa: CASSPTGRGAKNIQYF

d_gene: .
abundance: .
v_gene: TRBV7-9
j_gene: TRBJ1-1
CDR3nt: TGTGCCAGCAGCTTGGGAGGGTCTGAAGCTTTCTTT
CDR3aa: CASSLGGSEAFF

d_gene: .
abundance: .
v_gene: TRBV4-2
j_gene: TRBJ2-1
CDR3nt: TGTGCCAGCAGAATAGGAGTCTCCTACAATGAGCAGTTCTTC
CDR3aa: CASRIGVSYNEQFF

d_gene: .
abundance: .
v_gene: TRBV28
j_gene: TRBJ2-2
CDR3nt: TGTGCCAGCAGTCCTCTAGCGCCTACGAACACCGGGGAGCTGTTTTTT
CDR3aa: CASSPLAPTNTGELFF

d_gene: TRBD1
abundance: .
v_gene: TRBV28
j_gene: TRBJ1-2
CDR3nt: TGTGCCAGCAGTTTCCCTCAGACAGGGGGATATGGCTACACCTTC
CDR3aa: CASSFPQTGGYGYTF

d_gene: TRBD1
abundance: .
v_gene: TRBV5-4
j_gene: TRBJ2-7
CDR3nt: TGTGCCAGCAGTCCCGGGACAGGGGCCTACGAGCAGTACTTC
CDR3aa: CASSPGTGAYEQYF

d_gene: TRBD2
abundance: .
v_gene: TRBV6-5
j_gene: TRBJ2-7
CDR3nt: TGTGCCAGCAGCCTATCTAGCGGGAGGCCCTACGAGCAGTACTTC
CDR3aa: CASSLSSGRPYEQYF

d_gene: TRBD2
abundance: .
v_gene: TRBV27
j_gene: TRBJ2-2
CDR3nt: TGTGCCAGCAGTTTGGGACTAGCAACCGGGGAGCTGTTTTTT
CDR3aa: CASSLGLATGELFF